Given below is one T cell receptor beta chain in context. Its antigen is unknown. Germline loops: CDR1 SNHLY, CDR2 FYNNEI. V lost 0 bases and J lost 5, with 17 bases in between. There are 16 residues in the CDR3. The record originates from a study of shared clonotypes between healthy human individuals. At the level of the study: The people who gave samples were two women and a few men aged 18 to 49. Study outcomes and limitations: Clonotypes shared by all four sorted-subset donors had higher generation probabilities than non-shared clonotypes.

The assay was immunoSEQ multiplex PCR, and TCRdb's table has in-frame clones only and misses some. Among 2 million to 2.5 million clones listed, approximately 95% were seen once. The investigators split CD4+ cells into a CD45RA+ naive subset and a CD45RA-negative memory subset. V usage is TRBV2 and J usage is TRBJ2-7; D could derive from TRBD1 or TRBD2 (5 bases each). The sample was naive CD4+ T cells from PBMCs. Subset reported: CD45RA+ positively selected. The receptor's source is a man between 18 and 35 years old in good health. Some clones in this sample may be carry-over from other donors' samples. The CDR3 here is CASSEALPRDQNEQYF. The CDR3 nucleotides read TGTGCCAGCAGTGAAGCGCTTCCCAGGGACCAGAACGAGCAGTACTTC.